Described below is a single TCR beta chain sequence and its context. These data are taken from a study of blood T cell repertoires in COVID-19. Study details: The analysed material was cDNA or gDNA that came from T cells, B-cell-depleted T cells, or PBMCs.

Per germline, CDR1 SQVTM and CDR2 ANQGSEA. The CDR3 spans 13 residues. V dropped 5 bases and J dropped 4; count of bases not matched to a gene: 6. Per the original data handling: Using reference gene primer amplification, nucleated cell counts were estimated. Clones were sequenced by immunoSEQ multiplex PCR, and TCRdb holds only the in-frame ones, with some missing. V and J calls and clone size are those listed in that table; D and trimming were worked out from the DNA. Among about 200,000 clones listed, approximately 80% were seen once. The sequenced sample consisted of peripheral blood. The sequence derives from a man aged 35 to 55 with acute or convalescent COVID-19. The chain uses TRBV29-1 and TRBJ1-1; 8 nucleotides line up with TRBD1. This chain's CDR3 is CSVWTGLSTEAFF. The CDR3 nucleotides are TGCAGCGTTTGGACAGGGCTGAGCACTGAAGCTTTCTTT.